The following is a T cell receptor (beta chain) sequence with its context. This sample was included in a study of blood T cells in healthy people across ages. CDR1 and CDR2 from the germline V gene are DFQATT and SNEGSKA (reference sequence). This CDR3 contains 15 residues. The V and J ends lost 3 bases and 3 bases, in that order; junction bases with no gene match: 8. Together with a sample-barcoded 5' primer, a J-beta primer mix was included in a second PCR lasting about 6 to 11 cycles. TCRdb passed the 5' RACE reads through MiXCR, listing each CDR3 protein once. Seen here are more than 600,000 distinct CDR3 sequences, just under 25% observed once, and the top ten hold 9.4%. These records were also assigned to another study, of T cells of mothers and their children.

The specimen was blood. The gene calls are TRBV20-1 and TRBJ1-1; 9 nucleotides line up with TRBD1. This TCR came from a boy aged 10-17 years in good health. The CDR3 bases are TGCAGTGCTAGGGAGGACAGGGGATGGGACACTGAAGCTTTCTTT. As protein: CSAREDRGWDTEAFF.